Below, 18 T cell receptor beta chains from the same sample are listed, as sequenced in a study of cytotoxic CD8 clonotypes in ibrutinib-treated CLL. Method: immunoSEQ multiplex PCR; TCRdb's copy keeps in-frame clones and lacks some. The table shows about 40,000 clones, with 55% to 75% occurring only once. The sample in question was PBMCs, obtained at disease progression, from a patient treated with ibrutinib. All receptors derive from a human donor with chronic lymphocytic leukemia.

The V and J genes are TRBV5-1 and TRBJ2-5, with a possible D match to TRBD1 (6 bases). V was pared by 1 base and J by 0 bases, with 7 bases between. This CDR3 has 14 amino acids. Germline-derived CDR1 and CDR2 are SGHRS and YFSETQ. The CDR3 loop reads CASSLTGNQETQYF. The DNA of the CDR3 is TGCGCCAGCAGCTTGACAGGGAACCAAGAGACCCAGTACTTC.

Of note for this clone: The junction and the germline gene differ at one end; a read error may be behind it. The sample has other DNA sequences that encode this CDR3 too. The CDR3 is CASSPVLYGYTF. The CDR3 DNA reads as TGCGCCAGCAGTCCGGTCCTCTATGGCTACACCTTC. The chain joins TRBV2 to TRBJ1-2; D is ambiguous. Germline CDR1 SNHLY, CDR2 FYNNEI. The CDR3 covers 12 residues.

The table lists this clone with a few counts. J is TRBJ2-2 and V is TRBV29-1, with D uncertain. There are 13 residues in the CDR3. Germline values: CDR1 SQVTM, CDR2 ANQGSEA. The V end was cut by 7 bases, the J end by 0 bases, with 9 bases between. The CDR3 DNA is TGCAGCGGCCGAAGGGCGAACACCGGGGAGCTGTTTTTT. Translated, it gives CSGRRANTGELFF.

CDR3 sequence reads: CAWSRGWGNLNTQYF. CDR3 coding DNA: TGTGCCTGGAGTCGGGGTTGGGGGAATCTCAATACGCAGTATTTT. The chain has TRBV30 and TRBJ2-3; D may match TRBD1 or TRBD2 (5 bases each). V lost 2 bases and J 7 bases, leaving 19 bases between the germline ends. The germline V gene has CDR1 GTSNPN and CDR2 SVGIG (reference sequence). The CDR3 consists of 15 residues.

This CDR3 is CASSLLGNRGYRYEQYF. DNA of the CDR3: TGTGCCAGCAGCCTCCTTGGGAACAGGGGGTACCGCTACGAGCAGTACTTC. The chain combines TRBV28 with TRBJ2-7, with 8 bases identical to TRBD1. V lost 6 bases to trimming and J lost 3 bases; unmatched junction nucleotides: 16. The germline V gene has CDR1 MDHEN and CDR2 SYDVKM. The CDR3 has 17 residues.

This clone showed up just a few times. The chain recombines TRBV10-1 with TRBJ1-1; D call uncertain. The CDR3 loop spans 13 amino acids. CDR1 is WNHNN, CDR2 SYGVQD, per germline (reference sequence). Trimming stripped 7 bases from V and 0 bases from J, with 9 bases between. Written as DNA, the CDR3 is TGCGCCAGCACTACAGACATGAACACTGAAGCTTTCTTT. Protein sequence: CASTTDMNTEAFF.

The chain links TRBV30 to TRBJ2-3; no firm D call. The CDR3 length is 13 residues. The V gene lost 2 bases and the J gene lost 4 bases, with 10 bases spanning the gap. The germline V gene has CDR1 GTSNPN and CDR2 SVGIG (reference sequence). The CDR3 region is CAWSRDLADTQYF. For the CDR3, the DNA is TGTGCCTGGAGTAGGGATTTGGCAGATACGCAGTATTTT.

CDR3 in DNA: TGTGCCAGTACCCCGGTGTCACCTGTCTACAATGAGCAGTTCTTC. It translates to CASTPVSPVYNEQFF. This chain joins TRBV6-6 and TRBJ2-1; D remains ambiguous. Per germline, CDR1 MNHNY and CDR2 SVGAGI (reference sequence). The germline V and J ends were trimmed by 9 bases and 3 bases, with 18 bases remaining between them. The CDR3 extends over 15 amino acids.

The chain is built from TRBV14 and TRBJ2-3, with D unclear. The CDR3 is 15 amino acids. In germline, CDR1 is SGHDN, CDR2 FVKESK. V was trimmed by 3 bases and J by 3 bases, leaving 13 bases between them. CDR3 protein: CASSQNRVFTDTQYF. The CDR3 DNA reads as TGTGCCAGCAGCCAGAATAGGGTATTTACAGATACGCAGTATTTT.

The chain has TRBV6-1 and TRBJ2-3; 7 positions match TRBD2. V trimming: 10 bases; J trimming: 4 bases; junction bases outside the gene matches: 8. The CDR3 sequence is 13 residues long. Germline CDR1 and CDR2: MNHNS and SASEGT. The CDR3 region has the DNA TGTGCCACCCGGGGGGTCTCGTCAGATACGCAGTATTTT. It encodes CATRGVSSDTQYF.

V is TRBV28 and J is TRBJ2-7, with TRBD1 matching 11 bases. Germline CDR1 and CDR2: MDHEN and SYDVKM. The CDR3 totals 13 residues. V lost 4 bases, J lost 6 bases, and 2 bases stayed unmatched. This chain's CDR3 is CASSSGQGGEQYF. CDR3 coding DNA: TGTGCCAGCAGTTCGGGACAGGGGGGCGAGCAGTACTTC.

The chain is built from TRBV18 and TRBJ1-1; possibly TRBD1 for D (5 bases). Per the germline V gene, CDR1 is KGHSH and CDR2 is LQKENI. Trimming shortened V by 0 bases and J by 3 bases, and 20 bases separated the two germline ends. This CDR3 comprises 18 residues. The CDR3 spells CASSPPPGGPLMDTEAFF. The CDR3 DNA sequence: TGTGCCAGCTCACCACCGCCGGGGGGTCCCCTTATGGACACTGAAGCTTTCTTT.

The DNA for the CDR3 is TGTGCCAGCTCGCTGGCTGGGGCCAACGTCCTGACTTTC. Translating gives CASSLAGANVLTF. V and J are TRBV18 and TRBJ2-6, with unresolved D. Germline assignment: CDR1 KGHSH and CDR2 LQKENI. V dropped 6 bases and J dropped 2 bases, with 5 bases sitting between them. The CDR3 loop spans 13 amino acids.

The sample holds a few counts of this clone. This chain joins TRBV2 and TRBJ2-2, with D possibly TRBD2 on 5 matching bases. The CDR3 spans 13 residues. The germline V and J ends were trimmed by 5 bases and 1 base, with 5 bases remaining between them. Germline V gene sequence: CDR1 SNHLY, CDR2 FYNNEI. The CDR3: CASSRGNTGELFF. CDR3 DNA: TGTGCCAGCAGTCGGGGGAACACCGGGGAGCTGTTTTTT.

This rearrangement joins TRBV10-3 to TRBJ1-1; the D is unclear. In germline, CDR1 is ENHRY, CDR2 SYGVKD. The CDR3 is 15 amino acids. Deletions cut 4 bases from V and 2 bases from J, with 14 bases between. The CDR3 protein is CAISASDIQNTEAFF. Here the CDR3 DNA reads TGTGCCATCAGTGCATCTGACATTCAAAACACTGAAGCTTTCTTT.

CDR3 sequence (DNA): TGCGCCAGCAGCTCAGGGGGCGCGACCCCCTATGGCTACACCTTC. It translates to CASSSGGATPYGYTF. V usage is TRBV4-1 and J usage is TRBJ1-2; 8 bases align to TRBD1. Germline V gene data show CDR1 as MGHRA and CDR2 as YSYEKL. J lost 4 bases, V lost 5 bases, and 9 bases had no gene match. The length of the CDR3 is 15 residues.

The genes are TRBV29-1 and TRBJ2-1, with D perhaps TRBD2 (5 bases). Germline assignment: CDR1 SQVTM and CDR2 ANQGSEA. The CDR3 has 14 residues. V gave up 4 bases and J gave up 7 bases, with 17 bases separating them. CDR3: CSVVRVGSRNEQFF. CDR3 in DNA: TGCAGCGTTGTAAGGGTTGGGAGCAGGAATGAGCAGTTCTTC.

The V gene is TRBV5-1, the J gene TRBJ1-2; tentative D call: TRBD1 (6 bases). V was cut by 4 bases and J by 2 bases, with 15 bases left in between. Germline V gives CDR1 SGHRS, CDR2 YFSETQ. The CDR3 loop spans 15 amino acids. CDR3 amino acids: CASSPGAGPNYGYTF. The CDR3, as DNA: TGCGCCAGCAGCCCGGGGGCAGGGCCGAACTATGGCTACACCTTC.